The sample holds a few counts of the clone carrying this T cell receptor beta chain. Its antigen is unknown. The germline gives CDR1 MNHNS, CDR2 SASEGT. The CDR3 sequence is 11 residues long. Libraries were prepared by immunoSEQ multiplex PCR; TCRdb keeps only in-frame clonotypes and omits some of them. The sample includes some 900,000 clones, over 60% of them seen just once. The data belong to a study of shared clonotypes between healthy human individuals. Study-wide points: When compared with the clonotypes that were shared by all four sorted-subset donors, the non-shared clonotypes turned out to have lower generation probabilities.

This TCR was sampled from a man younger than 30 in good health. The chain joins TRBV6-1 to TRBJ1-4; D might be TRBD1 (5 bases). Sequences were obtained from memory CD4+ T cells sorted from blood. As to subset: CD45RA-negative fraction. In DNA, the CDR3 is TGTGGGACCTACAGGAATGAAAAACTGTTTTTT. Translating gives CGTYRNEKLFF.